One T cell receptor beta chain is described in this entry. The clone's antigen remains unknown. Nothing much larger sits one base from this clone, and base qualities are not available. This specimen belongs to a study of shared clonotypes between healthy human individuals (dated by TCRdb to 2020 to 2021). Looking at the study overall: A couple of women and a few men aged 18 to 49 years were included in the cohort. To estimate repertoire size and how much clonotype sharing occurs between individuals, the study deeply sequenced the blood TCR repertoires of about 5 healthy adults. Between about 0.9 and 8.9 billion PBMCs per donor were obtained by leukapheresis. Libraries were prepared and TCR repertoires were sequenced by different laboratories using diverse techniques, in order to increase sequencing depth and limit assay-specific biases. For each donor, CD4 naive and CD4 memory were each given three plates, CD8 naive was given two plates, and CD8 memory was given one plate.

Using the deep immunoSEQ assay, TCR CDR3 regions were amplified from genomic DNA by multiplex PCR. Extracted genomic DNA from each cell subset was spread evenly across all wells of several immunoSEQ 96-well plates, with each plate serving as a replicate. For sorted subsets, each replicate PCR was loaded with roughly 190 ng genomic DNA, equivalent to some 27,000 T cell genomes. Purified libraries were measured with a Qubit 3.0 fluorometer, size-checked on a Bioanalyzer 2100, and measured again with the KAPA Library Quantification kit. Every immunoSEQ 96-well plate was sequenced on a dedicated single-read 150-cycle Illumina NextSeq 550 flow cell. The authors' pipeline ran thus. Because only junctional sequences without quality scores were contained in the immunoSEQ output, filtering matching that applied to full-length reads could not be performed. To assign V/J genes and CDR3, sequences were annotated using PyIR, a Python wrapper for IgBLAST v1.9, with IMGT germline references. Any read was removed if the V/J assignment was weak (E-value above 1e-6), the CDR3 was missing, or the read contained stop codons, out-of-frame junctions, or ambiguous translated residues. V3J clonotypes were defined as sequences sharing the same inferred V gene, J gene, and CDR3 amino acid sequence. Percentage overlap between repertoires was computed as shared unique clonotypes divided by the size of the smaller repertoire. Three approaches were used to assess repertoire richness: RTK rarefaction, the Chao1 estimator, and Recon v2.1 estimates of unobserved clonotypes. Generation probabilities for all TCRbeta clonotypes obtained by the gDNA method from a handful of donors were computed using OLGA. Drawn from immuneACCESS, this table holds only the in-frame rearrangements with V and J called that TCRdb kept. Clones are partly lost; checked studies trace under half to an unresolved V gene and leave the rest unexplained. From that table come the V and J calls and clone size; the DNA was used to work out D and trimming. Here the sample has under 1,900,000 clones; approximately 98.5% occur a single time. The ten largest clones represent approximately 0.38% of the sample.

The donors were healthy, HIV-negative adults with no recently reported acute infections or vaccinations. Every donor was a Caucasian adult residing in Nashville, Tennessee, USA. CD4+ T cells were enriched by magnetic negative selection; naive cells were then positively selected on CD45RA, and the negative fraction formed the memory subset. Blood was collected by leukapheresis, and PBMCs were isolated by Ficoll-Histopaque density gradient centrifugation and then cryopreserved in liquid nitrogen vapor phase. Analytical flow cytometry was used to check the purity and quantity of every magnetically sorted T cell population. Each sorted fraction had its genomic DNA isolated and then quantified by UV absorbance on a Nanodrop 2000c. V is cut by 4 bases and J by 2 bases, and the space between the germline ends is 12 bases. From the cysteine through the phenylalanine, the CDR3 covers 14 amino acids. The read is trimmed to its CDR3 DNA, 42 bases read in frame from base 1. Sequences MNHEY (CDR1) and SMNVEV (CDR2) are obtained from the germline V gene (reference sequence).

Results the study describes overall, beyond this receptor: When several donors were compared, the shared fraction of clonotypes was around 5% for naive CD4, 3.5% to 4% for naive CD8, more than 2% for memory CD4, and about 0.36% for memory CD8. Sampling was limited to blood, and TCR repertoires in tissue likely differ from TCR repertoires in blood. Based on pairwise subsampling, the degree of clonotype sharing among donors was expected to be affected by sequencing depth. The genetic and exposure-history diversity represented was limited by the small number of donors. Even with the large sequencing depth, rarefaction of the sorted-subset datasets indicated that sequencing was incomplete. Clonotypes shared by all four sorted-subset donors showed higher generation probabilities than non-shared clonotypes. Larger estimated clonotype richness was generally found for naive subsets than for memory subsets.

This sequence was found in a man under 40 in good health. The chain uses TRBV27 and TRBJ2-7; the D gene is tentatively TRBD1 or TRBD2, each matching 5 bases. Sequencing input: naive CD4+ T cells sorted from blood. Explained via the paper, the cell subset or site label denotes: CD45RA+ positively selected. The sequenced DNA is TGTGCCAGCAGTTGGGACGGGAACCCCTACGAGCAGTACTTC. The encoded protein is CASSWDGNPYEQYF.